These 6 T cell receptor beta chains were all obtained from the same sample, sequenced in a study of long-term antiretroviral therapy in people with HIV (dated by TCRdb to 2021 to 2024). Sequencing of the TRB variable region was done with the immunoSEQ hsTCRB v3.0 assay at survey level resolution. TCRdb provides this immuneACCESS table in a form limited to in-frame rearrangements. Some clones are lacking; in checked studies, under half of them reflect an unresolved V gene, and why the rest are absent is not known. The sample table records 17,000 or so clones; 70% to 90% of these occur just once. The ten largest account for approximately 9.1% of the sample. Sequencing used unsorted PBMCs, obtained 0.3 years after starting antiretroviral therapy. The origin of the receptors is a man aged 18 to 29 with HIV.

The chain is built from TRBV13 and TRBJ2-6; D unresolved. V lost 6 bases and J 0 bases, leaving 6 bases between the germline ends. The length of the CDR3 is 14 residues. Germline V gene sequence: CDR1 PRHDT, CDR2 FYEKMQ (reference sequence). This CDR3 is CASRRNSGANVLTF. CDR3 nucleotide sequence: TGTGCCAGCAGGAGGAACTCTGGGGCCAACGTCCTGACTTTC.

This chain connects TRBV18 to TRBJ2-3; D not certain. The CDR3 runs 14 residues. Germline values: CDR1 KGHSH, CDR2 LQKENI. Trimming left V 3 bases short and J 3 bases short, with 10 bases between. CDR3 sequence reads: CASSPRVGTDTQYF. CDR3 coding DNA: TGTGCCAGCTCACCGCGTGTAGGGACAGATACGCAGTATTTT.

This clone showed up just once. As DNA, the CDR3 is TGTGCCACTGGAGGGGACCCGAACACTGAAGCTTTCTTT. Protein: CATGGDPNTEAFF. The J gene is TRBJ1-1, the V gene TRBV15; D perhaps matches TRBD1 (5 bases). The V and J ends lost 9 bases and 1 base respectively, with 12 bases between them. Germline V lookup: CDR1 LNHNV, CDR2 YYDKDF (reference sequence). This CDR3 comprises 13 residues.

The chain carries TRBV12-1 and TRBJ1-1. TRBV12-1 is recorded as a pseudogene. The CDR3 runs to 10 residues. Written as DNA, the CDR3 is TGTGCCAGCAGCCCCGATTGGGCTTTCTTT. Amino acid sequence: CASSPDWAFF.

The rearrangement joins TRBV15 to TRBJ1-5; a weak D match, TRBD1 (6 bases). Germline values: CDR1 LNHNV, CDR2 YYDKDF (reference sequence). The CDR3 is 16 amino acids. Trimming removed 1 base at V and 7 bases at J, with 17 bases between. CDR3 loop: CATSRVRGGAQQPQHF. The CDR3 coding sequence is TGTGCCACCAGCAGAGTAAGGGGGGGGGCGCAGCAGCCCCAGCATTTT.

Here the CDR3 DNA reads TGCGCCAGCAGCTTGGGGACTAGCGGACAAGAGACCCAGTACTTC. Protein: CASSLGTSGQETQYF. The rearrangement links TRBV5-1 to TRBJ2-5; 10 positions agree with TRBD2. This CDR3 has 15 amino acids. Trimming took 0 bases from V and 2 from J; bases not matched to a gene: 1. Germline loops: CDR1 SGHRS, CDR2 YFSETQ.